This record concerns one T cell receptor (beta chain) sequence. The target antigen is unknown. These data originate in a study of T cell responses to AZD1222 COVID-19 vaccine. General study findings and limits: Samples come after the peak T cell response, not at day 14. Reportedly, close to half of spike-specific TCRs are directed against unmutated variant regions. It should be noted that donors were predominantly white British and more often female, and clonal diversity was possibly underestimated. Baseline seropositives among AZD1222 recipients totaled only six or seven.

With 0 bases clipped from V and 2 bases from J, the junction kept 15 bases outside the gene matches. The germline V gene has CDR1 MNHEY and CDR2 SVGEGT. There are 19 residues in the CDR3. TCRdb's table, derived via immunoSEQ multiplex PCR, lists solely in-frame clones and lacks some. The sample includes some 180,000 clones, over 80% seen only once; the top ten take approximately 1.5%. The rearrangement links TRBV6-2 or TRBV6-3 to TRBJ2-5; 7 bases agree with TRBD1. The source material was peripheral blood, sampled on day 0 of AZD1222 vaccination. The clonotype comes from an adult in good health. CDR3 sequence: CASSYSKRTGWSRQETQYF. CDR3 nucleotide sequence: TGTGCCAGCAGTTACTCGAAGAGGACAGGATGGAGCCGGCAAGAGACCCAGTACTTC.